This T cell receptor beta chain was profiled in a study of post-analysis software for immune sequencing data. Study overall: Patients with relapsing-remitting, secondary progressive and progressive-relapsing multiple sclerosis courses were all represented.

Prepared TCR beta cDNA libraries contained unique molecular identifiers. MiXCR, run by TCRdb on the PCR reads, gives a single entry per CDR3 protein. The data contain 550,000 to 700,000 distinct CDR3 sequences, about 40% of them singletons. This TCR was recovered from a girl aged 5 to 17 with multiple sclerosis. The sequenced sample was blood.

The CDR3 nucleotides are TGTGCCAGCAGCTCGCCGGGACAGGGAGTCGGCGAGCAGTACTTC. Protein: CASSSPGQGVGEQYF. The V and J genes are TRBV7-6 and TRBJ2-7; TRBD1 aligns across 9 bases. Trimming took 4 bases from V and 6 from J; bases not matched to a gene: 10. Germline V gene lookup returns CDR1 SGHVS and CDR2 FNYEAQ. This CDR3 spans 15 amino acids.